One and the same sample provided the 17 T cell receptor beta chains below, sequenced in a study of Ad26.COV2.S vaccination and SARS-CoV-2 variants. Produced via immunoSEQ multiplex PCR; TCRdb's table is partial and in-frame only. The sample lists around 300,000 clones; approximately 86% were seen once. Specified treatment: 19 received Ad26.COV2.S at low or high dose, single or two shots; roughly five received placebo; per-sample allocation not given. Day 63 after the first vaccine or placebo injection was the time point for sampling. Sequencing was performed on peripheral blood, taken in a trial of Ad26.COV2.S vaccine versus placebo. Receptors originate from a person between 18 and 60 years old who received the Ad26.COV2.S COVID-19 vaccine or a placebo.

CDR3 protein: CASSLRTGQEQYF. In DNA, the CDR3 is TGTGCCAGCAGCCTAAGGACAGGGCAAGAGCAGTACTTC. This chain joins TRBV6-2 or TRBV6-3 and TRBJ2-7; 8 bases are shared with TRBD1. Trimming cost V 6 bases and J 7 bases; bases outside gene matches: 8. The CDR3 is 13 residues long. Germline V CDR1 and CDR2: MNHEY, SVGEGT.

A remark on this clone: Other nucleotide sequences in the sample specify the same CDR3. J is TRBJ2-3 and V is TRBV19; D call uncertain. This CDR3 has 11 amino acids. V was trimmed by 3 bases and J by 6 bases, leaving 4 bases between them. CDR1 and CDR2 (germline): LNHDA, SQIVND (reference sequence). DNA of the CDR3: TGTGCCAGTAGTATTGGGGATACGCAGTATTTT. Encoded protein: CASSIGDTQYF.

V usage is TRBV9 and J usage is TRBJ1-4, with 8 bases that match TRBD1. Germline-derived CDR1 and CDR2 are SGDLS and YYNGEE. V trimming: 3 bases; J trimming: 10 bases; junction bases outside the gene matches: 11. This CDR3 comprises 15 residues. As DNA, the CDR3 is TGTGCCAGCAGCGACCTGGACAGGGCCCGGGGAAAACTGTTTTTT. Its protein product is CASSDLDRARGKLFF.

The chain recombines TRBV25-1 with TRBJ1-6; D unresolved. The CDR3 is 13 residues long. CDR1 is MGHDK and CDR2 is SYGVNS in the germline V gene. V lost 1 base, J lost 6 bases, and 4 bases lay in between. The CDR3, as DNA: TGTGCCAGCAGTGAATTCAGTAATTCACCCCTCCACTTT. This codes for CASSEFSNSPLHF.

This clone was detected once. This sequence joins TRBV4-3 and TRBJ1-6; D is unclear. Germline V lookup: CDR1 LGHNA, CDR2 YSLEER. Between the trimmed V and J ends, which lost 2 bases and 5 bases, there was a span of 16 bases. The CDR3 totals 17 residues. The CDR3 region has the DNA TGCGCCAGCAGCCAAAAACGACCTCCCGATAATAATTCACCCCTCCACTTT. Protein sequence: CASSQKRPPDNNSPLHF.

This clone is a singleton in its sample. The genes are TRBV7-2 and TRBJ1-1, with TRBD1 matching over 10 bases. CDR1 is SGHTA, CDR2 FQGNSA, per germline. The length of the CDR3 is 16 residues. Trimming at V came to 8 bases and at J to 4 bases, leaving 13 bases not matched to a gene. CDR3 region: CASGGDRGLLSTEAFF. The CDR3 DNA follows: TGTGCCAGCGGGGGTGACAGGGGGCTTTTGAGCACTGAAGCTTTCTTT.

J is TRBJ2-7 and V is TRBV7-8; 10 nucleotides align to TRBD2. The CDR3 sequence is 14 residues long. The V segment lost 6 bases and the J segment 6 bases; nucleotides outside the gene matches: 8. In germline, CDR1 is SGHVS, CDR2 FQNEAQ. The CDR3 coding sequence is TGTGCCAGCAGTAAAGCGGGAGGGCGGCTCGAGCAGTACTTC. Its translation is CASSKAGGRLEQYF.

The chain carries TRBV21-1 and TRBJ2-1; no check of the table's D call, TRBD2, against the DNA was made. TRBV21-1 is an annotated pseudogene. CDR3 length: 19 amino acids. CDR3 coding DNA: TGTGCCAGCAGCAAGTACAGGGGACTAGCGGGAGGGCCCTACAATGAGCAGTTCTTC. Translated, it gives CASSKYRGLAGGPYNEQFF.

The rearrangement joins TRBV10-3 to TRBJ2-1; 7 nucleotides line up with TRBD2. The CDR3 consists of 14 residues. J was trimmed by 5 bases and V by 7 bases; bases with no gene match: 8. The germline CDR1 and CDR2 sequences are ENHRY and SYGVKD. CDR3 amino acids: CAIMEKRENNEQFF. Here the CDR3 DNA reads TGTGCCATCATGGAAAAGCGGGAAAACAATGAGCAGTTCTTC.

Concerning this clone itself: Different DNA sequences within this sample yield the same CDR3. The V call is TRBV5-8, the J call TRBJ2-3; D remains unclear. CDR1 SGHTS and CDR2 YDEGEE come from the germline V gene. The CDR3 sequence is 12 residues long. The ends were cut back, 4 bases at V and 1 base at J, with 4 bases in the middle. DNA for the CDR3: TGTGCCAGCAGCCCCCGCACAGATACGCAGTATTTT. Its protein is CASSPRTDTQYF.

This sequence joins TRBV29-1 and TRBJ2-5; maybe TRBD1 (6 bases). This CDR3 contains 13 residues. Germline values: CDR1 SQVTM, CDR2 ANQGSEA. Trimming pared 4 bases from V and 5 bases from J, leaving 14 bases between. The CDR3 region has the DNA TGCAGCGTTGTTCGGGGCCAGGGGGAGACCCAGTACTTC. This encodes CSVVRGQGETQYF. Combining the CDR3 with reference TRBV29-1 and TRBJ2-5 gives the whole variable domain SAVISQKPSRDICQRGTSLTIQCQVDSQVTMMFWYRQQPGQSLTLIATANQGSEATYESGFVIDKFPISRPNLTFSTLTVSNMSPEDSSIYLCSVVRGQGETQYFGPGTRLLVL.

The CDR3 DNA follows: TGCGCCAGCAGCTTGGCGCGGTTTACAACTAATGAAAAACTGTTTTTT. Amino acid sequence: CASSLARFTTNEKLFF. The V gene is TRBV5-1, the J gene TRBJ1-4, with D uncertain. The germline gives CDR1 SGHRS, CDR2 YFSETQ. There are 16 residues in the CDR3. The V and J ends lost 0 bases and 0 bases respectively, with 9 bases between them.

The CDR3 coding sequence is TGTGCCAGCAGCAAAGGAGAATCGGCCCTACGAGAGACCCAGTACTTC. This translates into CASSKGESALRETQYF. This rearrangement joins TRBV21-1 to TRBJ2-5. TRBV21-1 is a recognized pseudogene. This CDR3 comprises 16 residues.

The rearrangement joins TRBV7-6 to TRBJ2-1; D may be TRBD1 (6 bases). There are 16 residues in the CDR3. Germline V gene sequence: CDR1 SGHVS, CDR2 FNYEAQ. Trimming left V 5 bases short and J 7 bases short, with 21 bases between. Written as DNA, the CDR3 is TGTGCCAGCAGCAGTCGTGACAGGCCCAGGGAGAATGAGCAGTTCTTC. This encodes CASSSRDRPRENEQFF.

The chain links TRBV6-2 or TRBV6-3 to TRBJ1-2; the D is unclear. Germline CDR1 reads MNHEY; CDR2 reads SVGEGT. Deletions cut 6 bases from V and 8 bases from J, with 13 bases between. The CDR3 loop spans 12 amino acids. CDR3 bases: TGTGCCAGCAGCCTGACTGAAACCGGCTACACCTTC. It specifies CASSLTETGYTF.

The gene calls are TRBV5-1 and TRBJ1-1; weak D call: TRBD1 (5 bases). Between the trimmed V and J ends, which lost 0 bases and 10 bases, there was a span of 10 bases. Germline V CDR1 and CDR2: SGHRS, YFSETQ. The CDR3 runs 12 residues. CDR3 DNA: TGCGCCAGCAGCTTGGAGGGGCCCAGAGCTTTCTTT. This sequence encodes CASSLEGPRAFF.

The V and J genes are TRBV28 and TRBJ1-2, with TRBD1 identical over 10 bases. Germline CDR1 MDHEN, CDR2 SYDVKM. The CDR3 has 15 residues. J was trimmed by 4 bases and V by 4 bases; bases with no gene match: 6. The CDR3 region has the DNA TGTGCCAGCAGTTCACCCGGGACAGGGGTCTATGGCTACACCTTC. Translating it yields CASSSPGTGVYGYTF.